These T cell receptor beta chains were read from a single sample in a study of T cells in Graves' hyperthyroidism and ophthalmopathy. TCRdb re-called the multiplex PCR reads with MiXCR, one entry per CDR3 protein. In the table there are about 360,000 distinct CDR3 sequences, 15% to 19% of which are singletons. Sequencing was performed on blood. Receptor source: a woman aged 18-30 years with Graves' hyperthyroidism that later progressed to Graves' ophthalmopathy. The CDR3 runs from the conserved cysteine through the conserved F or W. Each record gives: D gene, clone size, J gene, V gene, CDR3 protein, CDR3 DNA. D genes are given only for firm matches. Size is stated for part of the rows, as once, few or many counts, or as a class when the clone is expanded.

- - TRBJ2-7 TRBV11-1 CASSLAMGEQYF TGTGCCAGCAGCTTAGCTATGGGCGAGCAGTACTTC
TRBD1 many TRBJ2-7 TRBV2 CASSLGTGVGYEQYF TGTGCCAGCAGCTTGGGGACAGGGGTTGGCTACGAGCAGTACTTC
TRBD2 few TRBJ2-6 TRBV10-3 CAISEGLAGDSGANVLTF TGTGCCATCAGTGAGGGGTTAGCGGGAGATTCTGGGGCCAACGTCCTGACTTTC
- once TRBJ1-1 TRBV15 CATSSPYQKTEAFF TGTGCCACCAGCAGCCCCTATCAGAAAACTGAAGCTTTCTTT
TRBD1 - TRBJ2-7 TRBV27 CASKKTGQGALEQYF TGTGCCAGCAAGAAGACCGGACAGGGGGCTCTCGAGCAGTACTTC
TRBD2 few TRBJ2-3 TRBV5-4 CASSSASGSGADTQYF TGTGCCAGCAGCTCCGCTAGCGGGAGTGGCGCAGATACGCAGTATTTT
- - TRBJ2-5 TRBV25-1 CASSELGQYQETQYF TGTGCCAGCAGTGAATTGGGGCAGTACCAAGAGACCCAGTACTTC
TRBD1 - TRBJ1-4 TRBV6-1 CASSRDREKLFF TGTGCCAGCAGCCGGGACAGAGAAAAACTGTTTTTT
TRBD1 many TRBJ2-3 TRBV5-1 CASSIGTGSDTQYF TGCGCCAGCAGCATCGGGACAGGGTCAGATACGCAGTATTTT
TRBD1 many TRBJ1-5 TRBV7-9 CASQPTGVGNQPQHF TGTGCCAGCCAACCTACAGGGGTAGGGAATCAGCCCCAGCATTTT
- many TRBJ2-1 TRBV20-1 CSASEGLSYNEQFF TGCAGTGCTAGTGAGGGGCTTTCCTACAATGAGCAGTTCTTC
- many TRBJ2-1 TRBV2 CASSEPGTDEQFF TGTGCCAGCAGTGAACCGGGGACGGATGAGCAGTTCTTC
TRBD2 many TRBJ2-1 TRBV7-8 CASSFRGGVYNEQFF TGTGCCAGCAGCTTTCGGGGAGGGGTATACAATGAGCAGTTCTTC
TRBD1 few TRBJ1-4 TRBV28 CASRWDRENEKLFF TGTGCCAGCAGATGGGACAGGGAAAATGAAAAACTGTTTTTT
- many TRBJ1-1 TRBV20-1 CSARDREVAFF TGCAGTGCTAGAGACAGGGAGGTAGCTTTCTTT
TRBD2 - TRBJ2-3 TRBV4-3 CASSRGLAGDSDTQYF TGCGCCAGCAGCCGGGGACTAGCGGGAGACTCAGATACGCAGTATTTT
TRBD2 - TRBJ2-2 TRBV10-3 CAISGTSGHASTGELFF TGTGCCATCAGTGGGACTAGCGGCCACGCGAGTACCGGGGAGCTGTTTTTT
TRBD1 many TRBJ2-7 TRBV7-8 CASSLGRQGISYEQYF TGTGCCAGCAGCTTAGGAAGACAGGGAATTTCCTACGAGCAGTACTTC
TRBD2 many TRBJ2-7 TRBV29-1 CSAEILAGKSYEQYF TGCAGCGCCGAGATCCTAGCGGGGAAGTCATACGAGCAGTACTTC
TRBD2 few TRBJ2-7 TRBV12-3/TRBV12-4 CASSPRSGGDHEQYF TGTGCCAGCAGTCCGCGCTCGGGGGGGGACCACGAGCAGTACTTC
- - TRBJ2-1 TRBV20-1 CSAKEGALDEQFF TGCAGTGCTAAGGAGGGGGCGTTGGATGAGCAGTTCTTC
TRBD1 many TRBJ2-7 TRBV28 CASSRTGQGDYEQYF TGTGCCAGCAGTCGTACGGGACAGGGGGACTACGAGCAGTACTTC
- - TRBJ2-5 TRBV6-5 CASSSPGRGQQETQYF TGTGCCAGCAGTTCCCCAGGGAGGGGGCAGCAAGAGACCCAGTACTTC
- many TRBJ1-1 TRBV12-3/TRBV12-4 CASSPGPGEAFF TGTGCCAGCAGTCCGGGTCCGGGGGAAGCTTTCTTT
- many TRBJ1-5 TRBV20-1 CSAPYRDQPQHF TGCAGTGCTCCTTACAGGGATCAGCCCCAGCATTTT
- many TRBJ2-7 TRBV28 CASRGTVSYEQYF TGTGCCAGCAGAGGTACAGTCTCCTACGAGCAGTACTTC
- many TRBJ2-1 TRBV7-2 CASSEHRTSNEQFF TGTGCCAGCAGCGAACACAGGACGAGCAATGAGCAGTTCTTC
- many TRBJ1-6 TRBV12-3/TRBV12-4 CASSLAAAGSNSPLHF TGTGCCAGCAGTTTAGCTGCGGCAGGGTCTAATTCACCCCTCCACTTT
TRBD2 many TRBJ2-1 TRBV12-3/TRBV12-4 CASSSSLAGVDGEQFF TGTGCCAGCAGTTCGTCCCTAGCGGGAGTGGACGGTGAGCAGTTCTTC
TRBD2 - TRBJ2-7 TRBV5-1 CASSPTSGMYEQYF TGCGCCAGCAGCCCGACTAGCGGGATGTACGAGCAGTACTTC
- - TRBJ1-1 TRBV28 CASTLKNTEAFF TGTGCCAGCACCCTGAAGAACACTGAAGCTTTCTTT
- few TRBJ2-7 TRBV6-1 CASRPGLLPYEQYF TGTGCCAGCAGACCGGGACTCCTCCCCTACGAGCAGTACTTC
- many TRBJ2-7 TRBV6-2/TRBV6-3 CASSYYRGPYEQYF TGTGCCAGCAGTTACTACCGGGGCCCCTACGAGCAGTACTTC
TRBD2 many TRBJ2-7 TRBV14 CASSPGTSGPSYEQYF TGTGCCAGCAGCCCCGGGACTAGCGGACCTTCATACGAGCAGTACTTC
TRBD2 - TRBJ2-3 TRBV27 CASSLSASGRTDTQYF TGTGCCAGCAGTTTATCGGCCAGCGGGAGAACAGATACGCAGTATTTT
TRBD2 - TRBJ2-5 TRBV6-1 CASSEASSGRWETQYF TGTGCCAGCAGTGAAGCTTCTAGCGGGAGGTGGGAGACCCAGTACTTC
- many TRBJ1-1 TRBV28 CASSPGQNLITMNTEAFF TGTGCCAGCAGCCCCGGACAGAACCTTATAACCATGAACACTGAAGCTTTCTTT
- many TRBJ2-7 TRBV7-2 CASSLAGGTTYEQYF TGTGCCAGCAGCTTAGCTGGCGGGACAACCTACGAGCAGTACTTC
- many TRBJ2-7 TRBV2 CASREGRGVGNEQYF TGTGCCAGCAGGGAGGGCAGGGGGGTCGGAAACGAGCAGTACTTC
- - TRBJ1-5 TRBV19 CASSIFSGFGNQPQHF TGTGCCAGTAGTATTTTTTCAGGGTTCGGCAATCAGCCCCAGCATTTT
- - TRBJ2-7 TRBV28 CASSTTGTTYEQYF TGTGCCAGCAGTACAACCGGGACAACCTACGAGCAGTACTTC